The 17 T cell receptor beta chains below come from one sample, sequenced in a study of technical replicates of blood from a few donors. Assay used: immunoSEQ multiplex PCR; TCRdb lists only in-frame clones, some missing. The sample shows over 90,000 clones, roughly 95% of them seen only once. The sequencing sample was made of T cells isolated from PBMCs. The receptors stem from a human donor in good health.

This clone was observed a single time. This chain uses TRBV7-9 with TRBJ2-1; D perhaps matches TRBD1 (6 bases). CDR3 size: 17 residues. The germline V and J ends were trimmed by 7 bases and 0 bases, with 19 bases remaining between them. Germline values: CDR1 SEHNR, CDR2 FQNEAQ (reference sequence). CDR3 nucleotides: TGTGCCAGCACCCTATTCTACAGGGTCAGCTCCTACAATGAGCAGTTCTTC. The encoded protein is CASTLFYRVSSYNEQFF.

The genes are TRBV27 and TRBJ2-5; 12 bases are shared with TRBD2. V shed 7 bases and J 5 bases; nucleotides not matched to a gene: 8. The CDR3 extends over 15 amino acids. Germline V gene data show CDR1 as MNHEY and CDR2 as SMNVEV (reference sequence). CDR3 region: CASKSVLAGGETQYF. In DNA, the CDR3 is TGTGCCAGCAAATCTGTCCTAGCGGGAGGGGAGACCCAGTACTTC.

This rearrangement joins TRBV9 to TRBJ1-5; D not certain. Per the germline V gene, CDR1 is SGDLS and CDR2 is YYNGEE. This CDR3 is built from 13 residues. The ends were cut back, 0 bases at V and 4 bases at J, with 5 bases in the middle. Here the CDR3 reads CASSVDRNQPQHF. CDR3 coding DNA: TGTGCCAGCAGCGTAGACCGGAATCAGCCCCAGCATTTT.

The chain has TRBV19 and TRBJ2-2, with 12 bases lining up with TRBD2. Germline V gene sequence: CDR1 LNHDA, CDR2 SQIVND (reference sequence). This CDR3 region has 16 residues. The junction had 6 bases not matched to a gene; V was cut back by 3 bases and J by 7 bases. This chain's CDR3 is CASSMLAGGKNGELFF. CDR3 nucleotide sequence: TGTGCCAGTAGTATGCTAGCGGGAGGGAAGAACGGGGAGCTGTTTTTT.

This rearrangement joins TRBV29-1 to TRBJ2-7; 8 bases match TRBD1. From germline, CDR1 is SQVTM and CDR2 ANQGSEA. The CDR3 is made up of 12 amino acids. V was pared by 1 base and J by 4 bases, with 0 bases of the junction left unmatched. CDR3 sequence: CSVEGDRYEQYF. The CDR3 DNA reads TGCAGCGTTGAAGGGGACAGGTACGAGCAGTACTTC.

The V and J genes are TRBV10-3 and TRBJ2-1; 8 bases align to TRBD2. The CDR3 covers 14 residues. Trimming at V came to 6 bases and at J to 6 bases, leaving 7 bases not matched to a gene. The germline V gene encodes CDR1 ENHRY and CDR2 SYGVKD. The CDR3 region has the DNA TGTGCCATCAGGGTGGCGGGAGGCGGCAATGAGCAGTTCTTC. It is translated as CAIRVAGGGNEQFF.

This clone was recorded only once. The chain combines TRBV25-1 with TRBJ1-2; a weak D match, TRBD1 (6 bases). V gave up 5 bases and J gave up 4 bases, with 11 bases separating them. CDR1 is MGHDK, CDR2 SYGVNS, per germline. The CDR3 has 13 residues. The CDR3 loop is CASSYGQFYGYTF. CDR3 nucleotide sequence: TGTGCCAGCAGTTATGGACAGTTCTATGGCTACACCTTC.

The chain's CDR3 is CASSWGTGSYEQYF. The CDR3, as DNA: TGTGCCAGCAGTTGGGGGACAGGGAGCTACGAGCAGTACTTC. This chain uses TRBV28 with TRBJ2-7, with 9 nucleotides matching TRBD1. The junction had 4 bases not matched to a gene; V was cut back by 4 bases and J by 3 bases. The CDR3 is 14 amino acids. Looked up from germline, CDR1 is MDHEN and CDR2 is SYDVKM.

This rearrangement joins TRBV6-5 to TRBJ1-5; no reliable D call. CDR3 length: 15 residues. Germline V gene sequence: CDR1 MNHEY, CDR2 SVGAGI. V was shortened by 6 bases and J by 6 bases, with 18 bases between the two germline ends. The CDR3 sequence: CASSSRPGRVQPQHF. In nucleotides, the CDR3 is TGTGCCAGCAGCTCCCGACCGGGAAGGGTTCAGCCCCAGCATTTT.

The chain is built from TRBV6-6 and TRBJ2-3, with a possible D match to TRBD2 (6 bases). CDR3 length: 14 amino acids. Germline assignment: CDR1 MNHNY and CDR2 SVGAGI (reference sequence). V lost 2 bases and J lost 0, with 6 bases in between. The CDR3 DNA reads as TGTGCCAGCAGTTACGCGGGAAGCACAGATACGCAGTATTTT. Translation gives CASSYAGSTDTQYF.

This clone has a single count. The chain has TRBV5-6 and TRBJ1-5; 7 bases fit TRBD1. Trimming removed 4 bases from V and 7 bases from J; junction bases left unmatched: 14. Germline V gene lookup returns CDR1 SGHDT and CDR2 YYEEEE. This CDR3 is 16 amino acids long. CDR3 nucleotide sequence: TGTGCCAGCAGCCTTACGGGGCAACCGGGACAGCAGCCCCAGCATTTT. Amino acid sequence: CASSLTGQPGQQPQHF. Based on the CDR3 plus reference TRBV5-6 and TRBJ1-5, the full variable domain is DAGVTQSPTHLIKTRGQQVTLRCSPKSGHDTVSWYQQALGQGPQFIFQYYEEEERQRGNFPDRFSGHQFPNYSSELNVNALLLGDSALYLCASSLTGQPGQQPQHFGDGTRLSIL.

The chain carries TRBV5-1 and TRBJ2-3; TRBD2 might be the D (5 bases). V was trimmed by 2 bases and J by 0 bases, leaving 13 bases between them. Germline V gene sequence: CDR1 SGHRS, CDR2 YFSETQ. There are 16 residues in the CDR3. CDR3 sequence (DNA): TGCGCCAGCAGCTTCCCACGGGAAGGGAGCACAGATACGCAGTATTTT. Its protein product is CASSFPREGSTDTQYF.

The chain employs TRBV9 and TRBJ1-4; 9 positions match TRBD1. The length of the CDR3 is 14 residues. The V gene end was trimmed by 2 bases and the J gene end by 7 bases; junction bases not matched to a gene: 3. Germline V lookup: CDR1 SGDLS, CDR2 YYNGEE. The CDR3 nucleotides read TGTGCCAGCAGCGTCGGACAGGGGTCTGAAAAACTGTTTTTT. Residues: CASSVGQGSEKLFF.

The V call is TRBV10-3, the J call TRBJ1-1; 11 bases agree with TRBD1. The length of the CDR3 is 12 residues. V dropped 8 bases and J dropped 5; count of bases not matched to a gene: 1. Germline CDR1 and CDR2: ENHRY and SYGVKD. The CDR3 loop is CAIGTGGTEAFF. CDR3 in DNA: TGTGCCATCGGGACAGGGGGAACTGAAGCTTTCTTT.

The V call is TRBV4-1, the J call TRBJ2-1; the match to TRBD1 covers 8 bases. Germline lookup yields CDR1 MGHRA and CDR2 YSYEKL. There are 15 residues in the CDR3. After removal of 3 bases from V and 7 bases from J, the junction contained 8 bases not matched to a gene. CDR3 amino acids: CASSHDRGRNNEQFF. CDR3 sequence (DNA): TGCGCCAGCAGCCACGACAGGGGACGGAATAATGAGCAGTTCTTC.

The V gene is TRBV5-1, the J gene TRBJ1-1; 8 bases map to TRBD1. Germline-derived CDR1 and CDR2 are SGHRS and YFSETQ. The ends lost 2 bases at V and 0 bases at J; junction bases unmatched: 9. This CDR3 has 17 residues. The CDR3 here is CASSLGRGQGMNTEAFF. The CDR3 region has the DNA TGCGCCAGCAGCTTAGGGAGAGGACAGGGAATGAACACTGAAGCTTTCTTT.

The chain combines TRBV28 with TRBJ2-7; 9 bases are shared with TRBD1. The CDR3 is made up of 15 amino acids. From germline, CDR1 is MDHEN and CDR2 SYDVKM. V shed 6 bases, J shed 2 bases, and the junction held 8 bases outside the gene matches. CDR3 coding DNA: TGTGCCAGCAGGGTACCGGGACAGGGTACCTACGAGCAGTACTTC. This translates into CASRVPGQGTYEQYF.